This T cell receptor beta chain was sequenced for a study of CD8 T cells in ankylosing spondylitis. General observations from the study: Existing reports had already noted some motif variants in reactive arthritis synovial fluid and blood. The disease-linked clones had a CD8+ phenotype and low blood frequencies. Several highly homologous variants formed a TCR beta motif that appeared characteristic of ankylosing spondylitis blood.

V was shortened by 2 bases and J by 1 base, with 5 bases between the two germline ends. There are 13 residues in the CDR3. Germline V CDR1 and CDR2: MNHEY, SVGEGT. Molecular-barcoded quantitative 5'-RACE produced these TCR beta libraries. TCRdb fed the 5' RACE reads into MiXCR, producing one record per CDR3 protein. Of 150,000 to 200,000 distinct CDR3 sequences listed, around 13% are singletons. This clonotype showed up just a few times. No antigen is known for it. The genes are TRBV6-2 or TRBV6-3 and TRBJ1-1; D uncertain. This clonotype was sampled from a female donor with ankylosing spondylitis or in good health (not recorded which). Sequencing used blood, either unsorted or a sorted T cell fraction (not recorded which). CDR3 sequence reads: CASSYQENTEAFF. The CDR3 DNA is TGTGCCAGCAGTTACCAGGAGAACACTGAAGCTTTCTTT.